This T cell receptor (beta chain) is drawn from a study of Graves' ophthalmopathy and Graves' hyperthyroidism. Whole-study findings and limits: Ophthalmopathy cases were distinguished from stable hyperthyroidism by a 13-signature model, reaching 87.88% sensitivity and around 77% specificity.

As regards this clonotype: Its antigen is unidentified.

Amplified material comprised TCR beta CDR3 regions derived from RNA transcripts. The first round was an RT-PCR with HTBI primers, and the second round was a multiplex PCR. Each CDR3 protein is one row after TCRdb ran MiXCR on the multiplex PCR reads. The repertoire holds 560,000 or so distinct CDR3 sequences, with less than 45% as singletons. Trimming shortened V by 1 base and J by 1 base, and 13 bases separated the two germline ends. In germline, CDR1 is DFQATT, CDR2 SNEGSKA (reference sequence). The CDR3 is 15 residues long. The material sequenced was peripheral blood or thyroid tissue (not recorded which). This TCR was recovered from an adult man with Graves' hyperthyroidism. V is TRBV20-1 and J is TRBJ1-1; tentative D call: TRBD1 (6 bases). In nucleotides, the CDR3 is TGCAGTGCTAGAGGATCAGGGGTTCGGAACACTGAAGCTTTCTTT. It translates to CSARGSGVRNTEAFF.